A few counts support the clone carrying this TCR beta chain. Original processing notes: From reference gene primer amplification, estimates of nucleated cell counts were derived. Libraries were prepared by immunoSEQ multiplex PCR; TCRdb keeps only in-frame clonotypes and omits some of them. V and J calls and clone size follow that table, whereas D and trimming were derived from the DNA. Of fewer than 45,000 clones listed, approximately 81% are singletons. Seattle patients were enrolled during active infection and followed longitudinally. These data are taken from a study of blood T cell repertoires in COVID-19. Study-wide background: Nucleic acid was either cDNA or gDNA, and it came from T cells, B-cell-depleted T cells, or PBMCs.

The trim removed 4 bases at V and 3 bases at J, leaving 6 bases unmatched. The CDR3 covers 15 residues. Germline CDR1 and CDR2: MNHEY and SVGAGI. V usage is TRBV6-5 and J usage is TRBJ2-7; 10 positions agree with TRBD2. The sequencing sample was made of peripheral blood. This TCR was recovered from a man in his sixties with COVID-19, enrolled during active disease. The CDR3 spells CASSLLAGQFYEQYF. CDR3 DNA: TGTGCCAGCAGTTTACTAGCGGGACAATTCTACGAGCAGTACTTC.